This is a list of T cell receptor beta chains from one sample in a study of response to subunit inactivated influenza vaccine. TCRdb redid the calling of the RT-PCR reads with MiXCR, one entry per CDR3 protein. The repertoire holds hundreds of thousands of distinct CDR3 sequences, with roughly 25% as singletons. The source was CD4+ T cells sorted from PBMCs, collected more than 4 days after vaccination. The source is a man in his fifties or sixties who received an inactivated influenza vaccine. Each CDR3 is given with its conserved first and last residue. A D gene is named only where the DNA matches it firmly. For some rows the clone size is stated as once, few or many, or as a class when expanded; others skip it.

few	16	TRBD2	TRBV20-1	TRBJ2-3	CSANSGGHISTDTQYF	TGCAGTGCTAACAGCGGGGGGCACATCAGCACAGATACGCAGTATTTT
many	14	-	TRBV20-1	TRBJ1-2	CSAPPGTVNYGYTF	TGCAGTGCCCCCCCGGGGACCGTTAACTATGGCTACACCTTC
-	15	-	TRBV2	TRBJ2-1	CASSVEGGLHNEQFF	TGTGCCAGCAGTGTGGAGGGGGGCCTACACAATGAGCAGTTCTTC
few	14	TRBD2	TRBV20-1	TRBJ2-7	CSAFGLAGVYEQYF	TGCAGTGCCTTCGGACTAGCGGGGGTCTACGAGCAGTACTTC
-	16	-	TRBV9	TRBJ2-5	CASSVAAMYSQETQYF	TGTGCCAGCAGCGTAGCGGCTATGTATTCTCAAGAGACCCAGTACTTC
few	16	TRBD1	TRBV24-1	TRBJ2-2	CATSLWGTGNTGELFF	TGTGCCACCAGCTTATGGGGGACAGGGAACACCGGGGAGCTGTTTTTT
few	15	TRBD2	TRBV30	TRBJ2-1	CASLAGGGGFDEQFF	TGTGCCTCCCTAGCGGGAGGGGGTGGATTCGATGAGCAGTTCTTC
once	15	TRBD2	TRBV20-1	TRBJ2-7	CSARLIAGGSYEQYF	TGCAGTGCTAGACTGATAGCGGGGGGTTCCTACGAGCAGTACTTC
-	16	TRBD2	TRBV2	TRBJ2-7	CASSAYGLAGSNEQYF	TGTGCCAGCAGTGCCTATGGACTAGCGGGTTCAAACGAGCAGTACTTC
many	16	-	TRBV7-2	TRBJ1-2	CASSTFGGRTNYGYTF	TGTGCCAGCAGCACCTTCGGGGGGAGAACTAACTATGGCTACACCTTC
few	14	TRBD1	TRBV10-3	TRBJ2-5	CAISGGTVQETQYF	TGTGCCATCAGTGGGGGGACAGTACAAGAGACCCAGTACTTC
-	12	TRBD2	TRBV29-1	TRBJ2-3	CSVGGGPDTQYF	TGCAGCGTTGGCGGGGGGCCAGATACGCAGTATTTT
many	16	TRBD2	TRBV20-1	TRBJ2-1	CSARDLAGPSYNEQFF	TGCAGTGCTAGAGATCTAGCGGGACCCTCCTACAATGAGCAGTTCTTC
few	19	-	TRBV11-2	TRBJ1-5	CASSLYLITGRHSNQPQHF	TGTGCCAGCAGCTTATATCTAATAACAGGGAGGCATAGCAATCAGCCCCAGCATTTT
few	15	TRBD1	TRBV25-1	TRBJ2-7	CASSDTRDRIYEQYF	TGTGCCAGCAGTGACACCCGGGACAGAATTTACGAGCAGTACTTC